This TCR beta chain was retrieved from a study of CD8+ T cells in alopecia areata. CDR1 and CDR2 (germline): GTSNPN, SVGIG (reference sequence). The CDR3 has 15 residues. Trimming left V 0 bases short and J 4 bases short, with 14 bases between. RNA, once extracted, was reverse transcribed into cDNA for use as the sequencing template. Sequencing was performed with immunoSEQ multiplex PCR; in TCRdb, only in-frame clones are kept and a portion is missing. The table lists over 150,000 clones, 50% to 75% of them singletons. Sequenced here: CD4+ T cells sorted from blood, sampled at week 0. The clonotype originates from a human donor with alopecia areata. The chain couples TRBV30 to TRBJ2-3; D not resolved. CDR3 region: CAWSVTFSGADTQYF. In nucleotides, the CDR3 is TGTGCCTGGAGTGTAACCTTCAGTGGGGCAGATACGCAGTATTTT.